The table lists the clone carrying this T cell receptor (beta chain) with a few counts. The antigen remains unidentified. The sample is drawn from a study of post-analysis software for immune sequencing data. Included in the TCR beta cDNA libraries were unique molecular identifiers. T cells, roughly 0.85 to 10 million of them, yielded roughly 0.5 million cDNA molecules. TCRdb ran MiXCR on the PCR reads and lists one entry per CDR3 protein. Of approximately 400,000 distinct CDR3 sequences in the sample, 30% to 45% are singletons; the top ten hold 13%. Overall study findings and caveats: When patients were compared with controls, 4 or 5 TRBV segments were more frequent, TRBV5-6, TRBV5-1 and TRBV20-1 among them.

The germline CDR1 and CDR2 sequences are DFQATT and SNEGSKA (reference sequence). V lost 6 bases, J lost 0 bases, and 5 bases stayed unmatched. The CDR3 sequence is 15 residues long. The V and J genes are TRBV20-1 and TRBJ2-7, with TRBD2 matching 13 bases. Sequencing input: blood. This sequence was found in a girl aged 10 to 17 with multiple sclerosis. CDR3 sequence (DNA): TGCAGTGCCTACCGGACTAGCGGGGGCTCCTACGAGCAGTACTTC. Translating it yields CSAYRTSGGSYEQYF.